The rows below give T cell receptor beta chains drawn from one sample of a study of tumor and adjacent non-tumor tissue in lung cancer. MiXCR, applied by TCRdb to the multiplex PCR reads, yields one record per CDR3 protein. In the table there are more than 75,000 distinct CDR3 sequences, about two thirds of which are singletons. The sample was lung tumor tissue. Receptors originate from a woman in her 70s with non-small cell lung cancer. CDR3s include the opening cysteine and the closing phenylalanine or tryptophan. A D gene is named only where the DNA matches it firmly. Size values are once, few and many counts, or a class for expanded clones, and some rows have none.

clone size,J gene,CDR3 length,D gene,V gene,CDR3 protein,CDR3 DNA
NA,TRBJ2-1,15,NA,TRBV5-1,CASSLVGNFDNEQFF,TGCGCCAGCAGCTTGGTGGGAAATTTCGACAATGAGCAGTTCTTC
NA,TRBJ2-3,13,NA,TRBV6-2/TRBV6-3,CASTADNLDTQYF,TGTGCCAGCACCGCGGACAATTTGGATACGCAGTATTTT
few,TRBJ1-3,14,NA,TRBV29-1,CSASGTDSGNTIHF,TGCAGCGCGTCCGGGACGGACTCTGGAAACACCATACATTTT
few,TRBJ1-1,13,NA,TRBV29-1,CSDKVLRDAEAFF,TGCAGCGATAAGGTCCTCCGGGACGCTGAAGCTTTCTTC
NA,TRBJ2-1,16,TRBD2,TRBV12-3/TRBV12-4,CASILVLSGGRGEQFF,TGTGCCAGCATTTTAGTGCTTAGCGGGGGTCGTGGTGAGCAGTTCTTC
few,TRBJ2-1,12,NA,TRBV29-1,CSVVLDGAAQFF,TGCAGCGTTGTGTTGGACGGGGCTGCGCAGTTCTTC
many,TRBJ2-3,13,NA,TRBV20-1,CSARARTGDTQYF,TGCAGTGCCCGGGCGAGGACGGGAGATACGCAGTATTTT
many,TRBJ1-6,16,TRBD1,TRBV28,CASRQGQGAYNSPLHF,TGTGCCAGCAGACAAGGACAGGGGGCTTATAATTCACCCCTCCACTTT
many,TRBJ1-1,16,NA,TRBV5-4,CASSPGSGPLNTEAFF,TGTGCCAGCAGCCCGGGCAGTGGGCCATTGAACACTGAAGCTTTCTTT
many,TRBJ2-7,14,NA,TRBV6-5,CASSYGAESYEQYF,TGTGCCAGCAGTTACGGCGCAGAATCCTACGAGCAGTACTTC
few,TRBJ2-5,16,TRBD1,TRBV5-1,CASSLQATGNGETQYF,TGCGCCAGCAGCTTACAGGCGACAGGGAACGGGGAGACCCAGTACTTC
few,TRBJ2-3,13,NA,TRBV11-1,CASILTVTDTQYF,TGTGCCAGCATCTTAACAGTCACAGATACGCAGTATTTT
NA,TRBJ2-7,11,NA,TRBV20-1,CSATRGYERYF,TGCAGTGCTACCCGGGGATACGAGCGGTACTTC
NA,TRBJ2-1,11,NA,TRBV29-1,CSSDLYYGQFF,TGCAGCTCCGACCTCTACTATGGGCAGTTCTTC
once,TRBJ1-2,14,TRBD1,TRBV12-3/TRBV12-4,CASSLRQGGHGYTF,TGTGCCAGCAGTTTGAGACAGGGTGGCCATGGCTACACCTTC
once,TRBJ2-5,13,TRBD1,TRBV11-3,CAISLDREETHYF,TGTGCCATCAGCTTAGACAGGGAAGAGACCCACTACTTC
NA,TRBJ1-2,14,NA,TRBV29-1,CSVEDDKANYDYTF,TGCAGCGTTGAGGATGACAAAGCTAACTATGACTACACATTC
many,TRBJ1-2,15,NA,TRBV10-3,CAISGAGVRDYGYTF,TGTGCCATCAGCGGCGCAGGGGTACGTGACTATGGCTACACCTTC
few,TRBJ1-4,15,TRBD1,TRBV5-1,CASRSNRGDNEKLFF,TGCGCCAGCAGATCAAACAGGGGGGACAATGAAAAACTGTTTTTT
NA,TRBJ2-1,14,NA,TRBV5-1,CTSSPYNSYNEQFF,TGCACCAGCAGCCCATACAATTCCTACAATGAGCAGTTCTTC
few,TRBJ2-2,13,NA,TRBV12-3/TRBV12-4,CAGSESGTGELFF,TGTGCCGGCAGCGAATCGGGCACTGGGGAGCTGTTTTTT
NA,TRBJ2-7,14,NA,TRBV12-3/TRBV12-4,CASNPDRRSYEQYF,TGTGCCAGTAACCCAGACAGGCGGTCCTACGAGCAGTACTTC